The rows below give T cell receptor beta chains drawn from one sample of a study of T cell responses to AZD1222 COVID-19 vaccine. Here immunoSEQ multiplex PCR was the method, and the copy in TCRdb shows in-frame clones only, minus some. This sample yields some 90,000 clones, of which under 90% are seen a single time; 2% to 3% belongs to the top ten. This sample comprised peripheral blood, obtained on day 0 of AZD1222 vaccination. Source of these receptors: an adult in good health. The CDR3 runs from the conserved cysteine through the conserved F or W. A D gene is named only where the DNA matches it firmly. Clone size is not always given. Where it is, it says once, few, many or a class for expanded clones.

TRBD1	TRBJ1-1	TRBV9	.	20	TGTGCCAGCAGCGAGGCCCCCCTAAGTTTCAGGGGGCGACCCCTGACTGAAGCTTTCTTT	CASSEAPLSFRGRPLTEAFF
TRBD1	TRBJ1-1	TRBV29-1	once	18	TGCAGCGCCCTGACAGGGGGCGAGCCCGGGCTCTTGAACACTGAAGCTTTCTTT	CSALTGGEPGLLNTEAFF
.	TRBJ1-1	TRBV5-1	.	15	TGCGCCAGCAGCGAAGAAGAGAGAGGGAACACTGAAGCTTTCTTT	CASSEEERGNTEAFF
.	TRBJ1-1	TRBV7-2	.	13	TGTGCCAGCAGCTTAAGGTCGAACACTGAAGCTTTCTTT	CASSLRSNTEAFF
.	TRBJ2-7	TRBV7-9	.	16	TGTGCCAGCAGCTTAGCGACCACAGGGACCTCCTACGAGCAGTACTTC	CASSLATTGTSYEQYF
.	TRBJ2-7	TRBV3-1/TRBV3-2	.	13	TGTGCCAGCAGCCAGGTCGGAAGCGGGCCACAGTACTTC	CASSQVGSGPQYF
.	TRBJ1-6	TRBV24-1	.	15	TGTGCCACCAGTGATTCAACAGGCCCCAGTTCACCCCTCCACTTT	CATSDSTGPSSPLHF
.	TRBJ2-2	TRBV19	.	14	TGTGCAAGTAGTGCTCGGGAACATGCCGGGGAGCTGTTTTTT	CASSAREHAGELFF
TRBD1	TRBJ2-1	TRBV7-2	.	15	TGTGCCAGCAGCTTAGAGGACAGGACCTACAATGAGCAGTTCTTC	CASSLEDRTYNEQFF
TRBD1	TRBJ2-3	TRBV10-3	once	15	TGTGCCATCAGCACTACAGGGGGCCTCACAGATACGCAGTATTTT	CAISTTGGLTDTQYF
TRBD1	TRBJ2-1	TRBV6-5	.	13	TGTGCCAGCACACCCGGGACAGGGATCGAGCAGTTCTTC	CASTPGTGIEQFF
TRBD1	TRBJ2-3	TRBV4-2	.	16	TGTGCCAGCAGCCAAGAAGCGGGACAGGGGGCAGATACGCAGTATTTT	CASSQEAGQGADTQYF
TRBD1	TRBJ2-3	TRBV6-5	.	14	TGTGCCAGCGCGGCCACAGGGGTGATAGATACGCAGTATTTT	CASAATGVIDTQYF
TRBD1	TRBJ2-2	TRBV7-7	.	15	TGTGCTAGCACGATGCGACAGGGGAGTACCGGGGAGCTGTTTTTT	CASTMRQGSTGELFF
TRBD1	TRBJ1-2	TRBV3-1/TRBV3-2	.	14	TGTGCCAGCAGCCAATCAGACAGGGGACAAGGCTACACCTTC	CASSQSDRGQGYTF
.	TRBJ2-1	TRBV7-9	.	12	TGTGCCAGCAGCTTAGGGGCATATGAGCAGTTCTTC	CASSLGAYEQFF
TRBD1	TRBJ1-2	TRBV7-3	.	15	TGTGCCAGCAGCTTAAAGGCAGGGGGCGAGTATGGCTACACCTTC	CASSLKAGGEYGYTF
TRBD1	TRBJ1-4	TRBV6-5	.	15	TGTGCCAGCAGTTATTTGACAGGGCTCAATGAAAAACTGTTTTTT	CASSYLTGLNEKLFF